The source of this T cell receptor (beta chain) is a study of blood T cell repertoires in COVID-19. About the research overall: Sites across the United States, Italy and Spain contributed samples from acute and convalescent COVID-19. PBMCs, B-cell-depleted T cells, or T cells were the source of the cDNA or gDNA that made up the material.

Living in 25 or so US areas, the participants were between roughly 18 and 89 years of age. This table comes from immunoSEQ multiplex PCR, and its TCRdb copy is limited to in-frame clones, with some not included. This table has roughly 250,000 clones, about nine tenths appearing once. The material sequenced was PBMCs or T cells enriched from blood (not recorded which). This clonotype originated in a human donor in a cohort exposed to, infected with or recovered from COVID-19 (not recorded which). The donor label of this sample is uncertain.

CDR3 coding DNA: TGCGCCAGCAGCCGCCCCGGGGAGCCCCAGCATTTT. It translates to CASSRPGEPQHF. The chain is built from TRBV4-1 and TRBJ1-5; D not resolved. The CDR3 has 12 residues. Between the trimmed V and J ends, which lost 4 bases and 8 bases, there was a span of 9 bases. Germline V gene lookup returns CDR1 MGHRA and CDR2 YSYEKL.